These 2 T cell receptor beta chains were all obtained from the same sample, sequenced in a study of T-cell memory formation after mild COVID-19. TCRdb re-derived calls from the 5' RACE reads in MiXCR, one entry per CDR3 protein. The data show under 400,000 distinct CDR3 sequences, around 20% seen once. The sequencing input was PBMCs or a T cell subset sorted from them (not recorded which). Source of these receptors: an adult woman who had mild COVID-19 (a few samples of this study predate the infection). Cell type and time point are not known.

This clonotype was observed a few times. DNA for the CDR3: TGCGCCAGCAGCCAAGACATAGCGGGGGGCAGCTACAATGAGCAGTTCTTC. Translating it yields CASSQDIAGGSYNEQFF. The chain is built from TRBV4-1 and TRBJ2-1; 10 positions agree with TRBD2. The length of the CDR3 is 17 residues. Germline loops: CDR1 MGHRA, CDR2 YSYEKL. V gave up 0 bases and J gave up 3 bases; unmatched junction bases: 5.

The genes are TRBV12-3 or TRBV12-4 and TRBJ1-5, with 10 bases aligning to TRBD1. This CDR3 spans 16 amino acids. Trimming removed 5 bases from V and 2 bases from J; junction bases left unmatched: 6. The CDR3 region is CASSPRTGGRNQPQHF. As DNA, the CDR3 is TGTGCCAGCAGTCCCCGGACAGGGGGTCGCAATCAGCCCCAGCATTTT.